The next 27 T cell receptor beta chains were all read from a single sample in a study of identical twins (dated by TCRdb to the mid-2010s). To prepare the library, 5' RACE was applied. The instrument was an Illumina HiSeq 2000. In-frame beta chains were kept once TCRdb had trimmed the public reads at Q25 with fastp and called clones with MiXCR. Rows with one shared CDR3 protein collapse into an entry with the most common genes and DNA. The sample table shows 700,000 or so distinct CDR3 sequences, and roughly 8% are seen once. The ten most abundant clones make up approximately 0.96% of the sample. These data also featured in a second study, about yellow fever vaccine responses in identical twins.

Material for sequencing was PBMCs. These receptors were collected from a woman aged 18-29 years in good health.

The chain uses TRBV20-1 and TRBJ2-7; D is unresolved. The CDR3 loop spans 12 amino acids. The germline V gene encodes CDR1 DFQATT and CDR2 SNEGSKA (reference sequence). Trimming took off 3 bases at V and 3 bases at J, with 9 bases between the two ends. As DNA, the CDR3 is TGCAGTGCTAGGGTAGAAAGCTACGAGCAGTACTTC. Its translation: CSARVESYEQYF.

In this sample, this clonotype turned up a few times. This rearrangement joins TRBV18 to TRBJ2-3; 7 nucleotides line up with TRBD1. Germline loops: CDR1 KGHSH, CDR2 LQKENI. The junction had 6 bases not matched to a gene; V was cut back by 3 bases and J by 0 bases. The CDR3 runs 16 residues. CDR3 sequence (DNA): TGTGCCAGCTCACCCCGCCCGGGACAGAGCACAGATACGCAGTATTTT. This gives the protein CASSPRPGQSTDTQYF. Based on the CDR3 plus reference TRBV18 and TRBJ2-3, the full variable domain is NAGVMQNPRHLVRRRGQEARLRCSPMKGHSHVYWYRQLPEEGLKFMVYLQKENIIDESGMPKERFSAEFPKEGPSILRIQQVVRGDSAAYFCASSPRPGQSTDTQYFGPGTRLTVL.

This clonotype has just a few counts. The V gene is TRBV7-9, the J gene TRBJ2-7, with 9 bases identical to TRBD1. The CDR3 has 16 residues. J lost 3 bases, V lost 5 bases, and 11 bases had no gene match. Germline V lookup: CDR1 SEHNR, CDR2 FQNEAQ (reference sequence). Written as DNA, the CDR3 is TGTGCCAGCAGCCCCGAGGGGGACAGGGTTCTCTACGAGCAGTACTTC. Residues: CASSPEGDRVLYEQYF.

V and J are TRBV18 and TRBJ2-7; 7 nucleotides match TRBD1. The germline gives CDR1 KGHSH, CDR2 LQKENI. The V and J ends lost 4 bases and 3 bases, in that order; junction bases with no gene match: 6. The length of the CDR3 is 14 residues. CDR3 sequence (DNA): TGTGCCAGCTCACGGACAGGAGGACACTACGAGCAGTACTTC. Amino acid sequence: CASSRTGGHYEQYF.

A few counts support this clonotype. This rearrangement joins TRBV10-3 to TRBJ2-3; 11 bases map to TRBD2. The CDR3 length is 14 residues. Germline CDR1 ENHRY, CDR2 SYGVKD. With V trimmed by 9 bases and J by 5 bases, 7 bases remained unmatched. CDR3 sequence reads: CAIRLAGQLDTQYF. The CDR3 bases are TGTGCCATACGACTAGCGGGACAACTAGATACGCAGTATTTT.

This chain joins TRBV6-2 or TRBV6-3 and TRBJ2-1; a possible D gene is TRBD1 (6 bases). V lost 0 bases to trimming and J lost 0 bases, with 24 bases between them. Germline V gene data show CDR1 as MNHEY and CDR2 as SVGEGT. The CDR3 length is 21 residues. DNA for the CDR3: TGTGCCAGCAGTTACTCGAGGTATAGGTTACAGGGCCCAAGCTCCTACAATGAGCAGTTCTTC. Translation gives CASSYSRYRLQGPSSYNEQFF.

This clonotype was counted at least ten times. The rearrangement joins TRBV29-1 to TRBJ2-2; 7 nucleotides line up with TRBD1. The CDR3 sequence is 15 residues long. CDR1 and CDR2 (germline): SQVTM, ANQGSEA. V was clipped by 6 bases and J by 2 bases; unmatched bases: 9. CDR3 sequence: CSVSLGQANTGELFF. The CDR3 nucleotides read TGCAGCGTCTCTTTAGGACAGGCAAACACCGGGGAGCTGTTTTTT.

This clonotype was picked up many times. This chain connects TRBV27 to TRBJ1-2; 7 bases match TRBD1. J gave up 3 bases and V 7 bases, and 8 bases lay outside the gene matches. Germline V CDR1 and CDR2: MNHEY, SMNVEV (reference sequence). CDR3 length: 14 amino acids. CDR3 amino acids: CASTDLGTDYGYTF. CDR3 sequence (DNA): TGTGCCAGCACCGACCTCGGGACAGACTATGGCTACACCTTC.

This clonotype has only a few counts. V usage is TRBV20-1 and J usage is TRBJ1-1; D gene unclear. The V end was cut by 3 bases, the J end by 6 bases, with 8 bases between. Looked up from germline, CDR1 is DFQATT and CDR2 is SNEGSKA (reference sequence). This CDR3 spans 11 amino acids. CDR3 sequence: CSASTPSEAFF. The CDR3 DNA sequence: TGCAGTGCTAGTACTCCATCTGAAGCTTTCTTT.

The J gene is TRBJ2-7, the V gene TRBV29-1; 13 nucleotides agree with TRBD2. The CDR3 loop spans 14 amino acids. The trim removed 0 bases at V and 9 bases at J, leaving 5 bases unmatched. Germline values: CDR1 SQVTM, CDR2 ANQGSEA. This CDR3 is CSVEDRLAGGLQYF. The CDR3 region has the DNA TGCAGCGTTGAAGATCGACTAGCGGGGGGATTGCAGTACTTC.

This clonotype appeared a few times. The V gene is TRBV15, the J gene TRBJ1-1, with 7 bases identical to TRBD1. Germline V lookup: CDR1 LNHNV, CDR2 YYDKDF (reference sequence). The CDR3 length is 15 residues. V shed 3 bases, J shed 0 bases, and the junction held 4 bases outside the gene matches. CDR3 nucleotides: TGTGCCACCAGCAGTGACAGGGATATGAACACTGAAGCTTTCTTT. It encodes CATSSDRDMNTEAFF.

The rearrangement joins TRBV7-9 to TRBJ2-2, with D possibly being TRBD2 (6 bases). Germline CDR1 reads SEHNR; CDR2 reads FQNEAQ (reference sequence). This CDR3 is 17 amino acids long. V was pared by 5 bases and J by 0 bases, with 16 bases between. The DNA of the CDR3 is TGTGCCAGCAGCCCCATTGCGGGGTACGCGAACACCGGGGAGCTGTTTTTT. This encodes CASSPIAGYANTGELFF.

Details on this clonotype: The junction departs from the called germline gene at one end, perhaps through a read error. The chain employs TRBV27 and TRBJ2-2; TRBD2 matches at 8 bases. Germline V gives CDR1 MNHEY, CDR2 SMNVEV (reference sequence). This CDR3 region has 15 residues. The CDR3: CASRTVSGNTWELFF. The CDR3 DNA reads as TGTGCCAGCCGGACGGTTAGCGGGAACACCTGGGAGCTGTTTTTT.

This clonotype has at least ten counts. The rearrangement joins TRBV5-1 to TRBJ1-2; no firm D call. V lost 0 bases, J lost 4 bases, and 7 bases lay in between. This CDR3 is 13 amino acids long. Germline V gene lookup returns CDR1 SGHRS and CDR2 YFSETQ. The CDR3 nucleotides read TGCGCCAGCAGCTTGGAAACCGCCTATGGCTACACCTTC. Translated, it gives CASSLETAYGYTF.

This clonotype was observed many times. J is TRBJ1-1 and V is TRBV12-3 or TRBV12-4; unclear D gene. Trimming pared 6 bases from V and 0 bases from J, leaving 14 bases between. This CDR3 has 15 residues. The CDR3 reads CASRGPGVLNTEAFF. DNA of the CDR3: TGTGCCAGCAGAGGGCCCGGGGTTTTGAACACTGAAGCTTTCTTT.

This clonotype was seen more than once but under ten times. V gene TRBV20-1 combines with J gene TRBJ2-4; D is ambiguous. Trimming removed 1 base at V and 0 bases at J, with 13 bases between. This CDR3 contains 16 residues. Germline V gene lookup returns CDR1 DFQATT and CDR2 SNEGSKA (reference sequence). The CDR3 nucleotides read TGCAGTGCTAGAGCTGGGTCACCTCTAGCCAAAAACATTCAGTACTTC. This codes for CSARAGSPLAKNIQYF.

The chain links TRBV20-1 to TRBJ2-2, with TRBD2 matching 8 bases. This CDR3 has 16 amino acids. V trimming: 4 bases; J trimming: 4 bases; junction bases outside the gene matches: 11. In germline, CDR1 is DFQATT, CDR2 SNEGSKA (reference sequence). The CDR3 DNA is TGCAGTGCTACCTATATAGCGGGATCGGGCACCGGGGAGCTGTTTTTT. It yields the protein CSATYIAGSGTGELFF.

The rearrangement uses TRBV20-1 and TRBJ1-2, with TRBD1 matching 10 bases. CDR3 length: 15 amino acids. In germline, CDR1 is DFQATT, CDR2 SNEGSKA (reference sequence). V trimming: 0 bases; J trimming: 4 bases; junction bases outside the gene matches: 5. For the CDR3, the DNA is TGCAGTGCTAGAGATCCCGACAGGGGGCTCTATGGCTACACCTTC. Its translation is CSARDPDRGLYGYTF.

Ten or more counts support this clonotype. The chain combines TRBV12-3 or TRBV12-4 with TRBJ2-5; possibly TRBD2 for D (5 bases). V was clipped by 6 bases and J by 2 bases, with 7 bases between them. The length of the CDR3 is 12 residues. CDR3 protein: CASSREQETQYF. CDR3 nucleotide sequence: TGTGCCAGCAGCCGGGAACAAGAGACCCAGTACTTC.

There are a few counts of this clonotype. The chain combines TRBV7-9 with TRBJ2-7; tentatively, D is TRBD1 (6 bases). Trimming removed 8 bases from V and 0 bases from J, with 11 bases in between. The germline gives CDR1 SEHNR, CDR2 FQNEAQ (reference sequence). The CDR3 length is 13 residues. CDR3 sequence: CASEDRGSYEQYF. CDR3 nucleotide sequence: TGTGCCAGCGAGGACAGAGGCTCCTACGAGCAGTACTTC.

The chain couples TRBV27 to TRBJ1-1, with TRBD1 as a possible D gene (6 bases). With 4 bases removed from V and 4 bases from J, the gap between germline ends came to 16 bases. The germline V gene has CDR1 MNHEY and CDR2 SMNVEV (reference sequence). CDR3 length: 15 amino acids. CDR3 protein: CASSSTTGLATEAFF. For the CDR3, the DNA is TGTGCCAGCAGTTCGACAACAGGGTTGGCCACTGAAGCTTTCTTT.

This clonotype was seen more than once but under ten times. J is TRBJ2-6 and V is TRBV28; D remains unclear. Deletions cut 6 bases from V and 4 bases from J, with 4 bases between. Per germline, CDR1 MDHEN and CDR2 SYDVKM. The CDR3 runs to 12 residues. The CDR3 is CASRVGANVLTF. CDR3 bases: TGTGCCAGCAGGGTCGGGGCCAACGTCCTGACTTTC.

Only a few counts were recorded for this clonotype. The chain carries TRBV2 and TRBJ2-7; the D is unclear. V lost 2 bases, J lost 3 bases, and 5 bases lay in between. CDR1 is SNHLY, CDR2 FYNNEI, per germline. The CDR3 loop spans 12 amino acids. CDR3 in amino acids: CASSENRYEQYF. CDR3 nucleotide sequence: TGTGCCAGCAGTGAAAACCGCTACGAGCAGTACTTC.

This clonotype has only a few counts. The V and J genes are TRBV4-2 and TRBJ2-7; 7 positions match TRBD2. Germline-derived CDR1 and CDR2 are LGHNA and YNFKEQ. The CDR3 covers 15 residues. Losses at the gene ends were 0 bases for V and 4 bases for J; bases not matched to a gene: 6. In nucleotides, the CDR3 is TGTGCCAGCAGCCAAGAGGGCGGGAGTGTGTACGAGCAGTACTTC. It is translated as CASSQEGGSVYEQYF.

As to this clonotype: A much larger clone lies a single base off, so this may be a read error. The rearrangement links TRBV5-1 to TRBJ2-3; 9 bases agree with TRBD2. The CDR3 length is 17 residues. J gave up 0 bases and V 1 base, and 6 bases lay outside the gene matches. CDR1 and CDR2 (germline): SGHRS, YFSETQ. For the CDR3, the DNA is TGCGCCAGCAGCTTGCCCGGACTAGCGACAAGCACAGATACGCAGTATTTT. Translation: CASSLPGLATSTDTQYF.

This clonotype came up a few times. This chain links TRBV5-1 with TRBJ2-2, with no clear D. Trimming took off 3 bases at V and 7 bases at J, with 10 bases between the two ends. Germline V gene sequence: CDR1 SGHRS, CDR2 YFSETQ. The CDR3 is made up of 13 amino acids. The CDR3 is CASSSELFGELFF. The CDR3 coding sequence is TGCGCCAGCAGCTCCGAATTATTCGGGGAGCTGTTTTTT.

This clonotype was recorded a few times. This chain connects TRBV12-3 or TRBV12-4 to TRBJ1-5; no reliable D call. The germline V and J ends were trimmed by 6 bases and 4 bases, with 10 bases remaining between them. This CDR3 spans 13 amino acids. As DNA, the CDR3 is TGTGCCAGCAGCCCCCGTCAAAATCAGCCCCAGCATTTT. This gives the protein CASSPRQNQPQHF.